These T cell receptor beta chains were read from a single sample in a study of vaccination and CD4 T cells after COVID-19. TCRdb recomputed calls from the PCR reads with MiXCR, one row per CDR3 protein. The data show 31,000 or so distinct CDR3 sequences, about 46% seen once. Sequencing used CD4+ T cells from blood, obtained about 7 months after SARS-CoV-2 vaccination. The origin of the receptors is a human donor who had recovered from COVID-19. CDR3s include the opening cysteine and the closing phenylalanine or tryptophan. D genes are given only for firm matches. Expanded clones get a size class; other rows say once, few or many, or leave the size out.

>-|TRBJ2-2|TRBV28|-
CAISGATGELFF
TGTGCCATTTCAGGGGCCACCGGGGAGCTGTTTTTT
>TRBD1|TRBJ2-1|TRBV27|-
CASSRDRVTEQFF
TGTGCCAGCAGCCGAGACAGGGTGACTGAGCAGTTCTTC
>-|TRBJ1-6|TRBV27|few
CASPPRRNSPLHF
TGTGCCAGCCCCCCCAGGCGTAATTCACCCCTCCACTTT
>TRBD1|TRBJ1-1|TRBV7-2|-
CASSINRGLGTEAFF
TGTGCCAGCAGCATTAACAGGGGGCTAGGCACTGAAGCTTTCTTT
>-|TRBJ2-1|TRBV20-1|-
CSARDLRSAHNEQFF
TGCAGTGCTAGAGATTTGCGTAGCGCTCACAATGAGCAGTTCTTC
>-|TRBJ2-1|TRBV19|-
CASNPLRGGTSYNEQFF
TGTGCCAGTAATCCCCTTCGCGGCGGAACCTCCTACAATGAGCAGTTCTTC
>-|TRBJ2-7|TRBV7-2|-
CASSQGLFGSAYEQYF
TGTGCCAGCAGCCAGGGACTCTTCGGGTCGGCCTACGAGCAGTACTTC
>-|TRBJ1-5|TRBV24-1|once
CATSDLVSNQPQHF
TGTGCCACCAGTGATTTGGTCAGCAATCAGCCCCAGCATTTT
>TRBD2|TRBJ2-5|TRBV7-8|-
CASSLGSSGQETQYF
TGTGCCAGCAGCCTGGGGTCTAGCGGACAAGAGACCCAGTACTTC
>-|TRBJ1-2|TRBV18|few
CASSPGAGGGYTF
TGTGCCAGCTCACCAGGGGCGGGAGGTGGCTACACCTTC
>TRBD2|TRBJ2-5|TRBV6-2/TRBV6-3|-
CASSYSAGGVETQYF
TGTGCCAGCAGTTACTCAGCGGGAGGGGTGGAGACCCAGTACTTC
>-|TRBJ2-7|TRBV5-4|-
CASSPGTAPAYEQYF
TGTGCCAGCAGTCCCGGGACTGCCCCAGCCTACGAGCAGTACTTC
>TRBD2|TRBJ2-2|TRBV6-1|-
CASSRTSGNTGELFF
TGTGCCAGCAGCCGAACTAGCGGGAACACCGGGGAGCTGTTTTTT
>-|TRBJ2-7|TRBV7-6|once
CASSRLMEGQYEQYF
TGTGCCAGCAGCCGTTTGATGGAGGGCCAGTACGAGCAGTACTTC
>-|TRBJ2-4|TRBV6-1|few
CASRRTDQNIQYF
TGTGCCAGCAGAAGGACTGATCAAAACATTCAGTACTTC
>TRBD2|TRBJ2-3|TRBV24-1|few
CATSDRGGTDTQYF
TGTGCCACCAGTGACCGGGGGGGCACAGATACGCAGTATTTT
>-|TRBJ2-1|TRBV6-5|few
CASSYSSSVKNNEQFF
TGTGCCAGCAGTTACAGTTCTAGCGTTAAGAACAATGAGCAGTTCTTC
>-|TRBJ2-5|TRBV10-3|once
CAISPQPQETQYF
TGTGCCATCAGCCCTCAGCCTCAAGAGACCCAGTACTTC
>-|TRBJ1-6|TRBV21-1|-
CASSGEGRGSPLHF
TGTGCCAGCAGCGGGGAGGGAAGAGGTTCACCCCTCCACTTT
>-|TRBJ1-2|TRBV2|few
CASSGTRGIYGYTF
TGTGCCAGCAGTGGCACCCGAGGGATCTATGGCTACACCTTC
>-|TRBJ1-1|TRBV7-2|few
CASSFRGEAFF
TGTGCCAGCAGCTTCCGGGGCGAAGCTTTCTTT
>-|TRBJ1-5|TRBV20-1|-
CSARVPFEGQPQHF
TGCAGTGCTAGAGTCCCGTTCGAGGGACAGCCCCAGCATTTT
>-|TRBJ1-6|TRBV24-1|few
CAPLAFLKLPLHF
TGTGCCCCCCTAGCGTTCTTGAAGCTACCCCTCCACTTT
>-|TRBJ1-1|TRBV20-1|-
CSASSLNTEAFF
TGCAGTGCCTCTTCTCTTAACACTGAAGCTTTCTTT
>TRBD1|TRBJ1-2|TRBV28|few
CASSPGTGGSYGYTF
TGTGCCAGCAGCCCCGGGACAGGGGGCAGTTATGGCTACACCTTC
>TRBD1|TRBJ2-5|TRBV6-1|-
CASSDWDRVQETQYF
TGTGCCAGCAGTGACTGGGACAGGGTTCAAGAGACCCAGTACTTC
>TRBD1|TRBJ2-3|TRBV20-1|few
CSALDRGTDTQYF
TGCAGTGCTTTAGACAGGGGCACAGATACGCAGTATTTT
>-|TRBJ2-1|TRBV15|few
CATSKRAGVDNEQFF
TGTGCCACCAGCAAGAGGGCAGGGGTTGACAATGAGCAGTTCTTC
>-|TRBJ2-1|TRBV11-1|once
CASSLGPSNEQFF
TGTGCCAGCAGCTTAGGGCCAAGCAATGAGCAGTTCTTC
>TRBD2|TRBJ2-1|TRBV7-2|few
CASSLSQLAGRGYNEQFF
TGTGCCAGCAGCTTATCCCAACTAGCGGGGCGCGGCTACAATGAGCAGTTCTTC
>-|TRBJ1-5|TRBV6-2/TRBV6-3|-
CASRTDSNQPQHF
TGTGCCAGCAGAACGGACAGTAATCAGCCCCAGCATTTT
>TRBD2|TRBJ2-7|TRBV6-5|few
CASSYSGLGYEQYF
TGTGCCAGCAGTTACTCGGGACTAGGCTACGAGCAGTACTTC
>-|TRBJ2-1|TRBV19|few
CASSRRIDGNNEQFF
TGTGCCAGTAGTAGAAGGATAGACGGGAACAATGAGCAGTTCTTC
>TRBD1|TRBJ1-1|TRBV28|-
CASSDLGTEKRNTEAFF
TGTGCCAGCAGTGACTTGGGGACAGAGAAAAGGAACACTGAAGCTTTCTTT
>TRBD2|TRBJ2-1|TRBV5-1|-
CASSASGSIGNEQFF
TGCGCCAGCAGCGCTAGCGGGAGTATAGGCAATGAGCAGTTCTTC
>-|TRBJ1-4|TRBV20-1|-
CSARDQRATNEKLFF
TGCAGTGCTAGAGATCAGAGGGCAACTAATGAAAAACTGTTTTTT
>TRBD2|TRBJ2-7|TRBV19|few
CASSRLAGQSTYEQYF
TGTGCCAGTAGTCGGCTAGCGGGACAATCCACCTACGAGCAGTACTTC
>-|TRBJ1-6|TRBV19|-
CASTGTYNSPLHF
TGTGCCAGTACCGGGACCTATAATTCACCCCTCCACTTT
>-|TRBJ1-2|TRBV10-3|-
CAISDNYGYTF
TGTGCCATCAGTGACAACTATGGCTACACCTTC
>-|TRBJ2-7|TRBV20-1|-
CSARDQNTEQYF
TGCAGTGCTAGAGATCAGAACACCGAGCAGTACTTC
>-|TRBJ2-5|TRBV4-2|-
CASSQDGGRASAKETQYF
TGTGCCAGCAGCCAAGATGGGGGTCGGGCTAGCGCCAAAGAGACCCAGTACTTC